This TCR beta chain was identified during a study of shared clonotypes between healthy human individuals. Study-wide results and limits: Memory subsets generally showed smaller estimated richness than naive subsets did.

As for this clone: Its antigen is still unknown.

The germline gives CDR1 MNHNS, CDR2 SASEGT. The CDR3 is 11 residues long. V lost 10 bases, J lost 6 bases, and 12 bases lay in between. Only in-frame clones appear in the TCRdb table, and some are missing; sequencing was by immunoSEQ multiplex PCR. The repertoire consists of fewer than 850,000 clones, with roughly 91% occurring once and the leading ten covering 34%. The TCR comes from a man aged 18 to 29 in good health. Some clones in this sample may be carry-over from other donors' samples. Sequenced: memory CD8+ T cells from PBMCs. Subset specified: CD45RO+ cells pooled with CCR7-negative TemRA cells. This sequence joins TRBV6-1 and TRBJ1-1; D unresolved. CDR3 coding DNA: TGTGCCACCCCGGGATGGCCTGAAGCTTTCTTT. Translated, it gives CATPGWPEAFF.